This T cell receptor beta chain stems from a study of blood T cells in healthy people across ages. Findings and limits, study-wide: Researchers said unsorted PBMCs prevented a conclusive naive versus antigen-experienced comparison.

Germline V gene data show CDR1 as SSHAT and CDR2 as FNYEAQ (reference sequence). This CDR3 comprises 17 residues. Each sample had at least 6 million PBMCs isolated. About this clonotype: Its antigen is not identified. Germline and junction disagree at one end, which may indicate a read error.

Through a sample-barcoded 5' primer and a J-beta primer mix, a second PCR was run for roughly 7 to 11 cycles. TCRdb reprocessed the 5' RACE reads with MiXCR, giving one entry per CDR3 protein. This table holds fewer than 800,000 distinct CDR3 sequences, roughly 25% found once. These records were also assigned to another study, of T cells of mothers and their children.

The sequence derives from a boy younger than 18 in good health. Input material: blood. The rearrangement uses TRBV7-7 and TRBJ2-5; D may be TRBD2 (6 bases). The DNA for the CDR3 is TGTGCTAGCAGCCATTCCGGCGGGGCAGCTACTCAAGAGACCCAGTACTTC. Translation gives CASSHSGGAATQETQYF. The whole variable domain, remainder taken from reference TRBV7-7 and TRBJ2-5, is GAGVSQSPRYKVTKRGQDVTLRCDPISSHATLYWYQQALGQGPEFLTYFNYEAQPDKSGLPSDRFSAERPEGSISTLTIQRTEQRDSAMYRCASSHSGGAATQETQYFGPGTRLLVL.